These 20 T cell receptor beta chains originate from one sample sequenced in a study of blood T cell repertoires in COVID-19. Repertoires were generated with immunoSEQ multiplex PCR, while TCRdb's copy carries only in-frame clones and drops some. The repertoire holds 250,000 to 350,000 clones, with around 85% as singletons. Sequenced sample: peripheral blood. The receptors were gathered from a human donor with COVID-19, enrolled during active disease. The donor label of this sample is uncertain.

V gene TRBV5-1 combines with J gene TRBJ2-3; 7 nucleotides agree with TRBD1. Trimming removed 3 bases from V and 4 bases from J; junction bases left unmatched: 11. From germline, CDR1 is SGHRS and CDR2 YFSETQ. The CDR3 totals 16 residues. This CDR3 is CASSSDPGQPSDTQYF. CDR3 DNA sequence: TGCGCCAGCAGCTCAGATCCGGGACAGCCGTCAGATACGCAGTATTTT.

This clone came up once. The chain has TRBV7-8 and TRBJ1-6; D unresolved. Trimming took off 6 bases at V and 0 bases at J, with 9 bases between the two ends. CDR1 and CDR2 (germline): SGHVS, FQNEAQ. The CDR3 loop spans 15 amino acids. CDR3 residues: CASSPRSSYNSPLHF. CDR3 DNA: TGTGCCAGCAGTCCAAGGAGCTCCTATAATTCACCCCTCCACTTT. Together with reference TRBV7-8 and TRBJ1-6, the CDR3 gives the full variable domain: GAGVSQSPRYKVAKRGQDVALRCDPISGHVSLFWYQQALGQGPEFLTYFQNEAQLDKSGLPSDRFFAERPEGSVSTLKIQRTQQEDSAVYLCASSPRSSYNSPLHFGNGTRLTVT.

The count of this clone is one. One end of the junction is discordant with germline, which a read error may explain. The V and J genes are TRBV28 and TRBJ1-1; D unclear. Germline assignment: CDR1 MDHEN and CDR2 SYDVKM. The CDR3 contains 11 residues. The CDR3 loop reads CALSSRAATTF. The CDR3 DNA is TGTGCACTCTCTTCGAGGGCAGCTACAACCTTT.

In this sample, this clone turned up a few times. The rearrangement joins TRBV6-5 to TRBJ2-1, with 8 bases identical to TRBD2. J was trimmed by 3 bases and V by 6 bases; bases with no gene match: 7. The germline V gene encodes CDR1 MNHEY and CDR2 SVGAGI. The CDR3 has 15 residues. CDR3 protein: CASRSTGTSYNEQFF. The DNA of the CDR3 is TGTGCCAGCAGATCCACCGGGACTAGCTACAATGAGCAGTTCTTC.

The CDR3 spells CASSVAPGEVSGEQFF. The CDR3 coding sequence is TGTGCCAGCAGCGTAGCTCCGGGAGAAGTAAGTGGGGAGCAGTTCTTC. This chain joins TRBV9 and TRBJ2-1, with D possibly being TRBD2 (6 bases). V dropped 0 bases and J dropped 10 bases, with 20 bases sitting between them. Germline CDR1 reads SGDLS; CDR2 reads YYNGEE. The CDR3 is 16 residues long.

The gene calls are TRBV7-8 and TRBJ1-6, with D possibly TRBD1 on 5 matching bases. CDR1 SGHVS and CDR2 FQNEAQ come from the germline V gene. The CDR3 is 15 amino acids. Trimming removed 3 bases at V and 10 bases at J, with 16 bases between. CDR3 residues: CASSLVQGSGSPLHF. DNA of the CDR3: TGTGCCAGCAGCTTGGTTCAGGGATCAGGATCACCCCTCCACTTT.

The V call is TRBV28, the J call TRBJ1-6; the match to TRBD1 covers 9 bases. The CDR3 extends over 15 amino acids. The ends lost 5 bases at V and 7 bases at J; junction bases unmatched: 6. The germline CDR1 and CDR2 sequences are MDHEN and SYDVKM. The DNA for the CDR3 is TGTGCCAGCAGTCGTAGGACAGGGGAAAATTCACCCCTCCACTTT. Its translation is CASSRRTGENSPLHF.

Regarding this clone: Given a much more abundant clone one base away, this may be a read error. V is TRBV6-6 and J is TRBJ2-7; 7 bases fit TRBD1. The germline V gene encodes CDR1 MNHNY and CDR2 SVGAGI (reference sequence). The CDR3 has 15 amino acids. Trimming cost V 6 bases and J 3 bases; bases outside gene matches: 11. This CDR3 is CASSSPRTGNYEQYF. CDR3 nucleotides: TGTGCCAGCAGCAGCCCTCGGACAGGAAACTACGAGCAGTACTTC.

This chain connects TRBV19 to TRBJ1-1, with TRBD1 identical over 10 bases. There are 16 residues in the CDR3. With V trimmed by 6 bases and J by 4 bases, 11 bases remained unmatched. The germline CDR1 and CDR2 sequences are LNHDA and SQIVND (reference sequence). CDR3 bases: TGTGCCAGTAGAAACGACAGGGGGCTATATGGCACTGAAGCTTTCTTT. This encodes CASRNDRGLYGTEAFF.

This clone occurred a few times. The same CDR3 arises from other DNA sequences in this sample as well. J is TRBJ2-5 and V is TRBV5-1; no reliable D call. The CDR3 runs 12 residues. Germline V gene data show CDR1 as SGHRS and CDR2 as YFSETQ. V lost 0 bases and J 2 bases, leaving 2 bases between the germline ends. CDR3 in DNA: TGCGCCAGCAGCTTGGCACAAGAGACCCAGTACTTC. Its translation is CASSLAQETQYF. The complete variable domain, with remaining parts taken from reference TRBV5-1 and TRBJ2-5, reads KAGVTQTPRYLIKTRGQQVTLSCSPISGHRSVSWYQQTPGQGLQFLFEYFSETQRNKGNFPGRFSGRQFSNSRSEMNVSTLELGDSALYLCASSLAQETQYFGPGTRLLVL.

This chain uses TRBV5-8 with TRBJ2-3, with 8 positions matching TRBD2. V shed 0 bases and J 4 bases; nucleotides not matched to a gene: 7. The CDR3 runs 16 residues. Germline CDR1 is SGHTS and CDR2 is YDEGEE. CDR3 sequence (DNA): TGTGCCAGCAGCTTGGATCCGGGACTAGTGCCAGATACGCAGTATTTT. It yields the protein CASSLDPGLVPDTQYF. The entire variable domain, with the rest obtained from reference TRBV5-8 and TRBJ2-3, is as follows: EAGVTQSPTHLIKTRGQQATLRCSPISGHTSVYWYQQALGLGLQFLLWYDEGEERNRGNFPPRFSGRQFPNYSSELNVNALELEDSALYLCASSLDPGLVPDTQYFGPGTRLTVL.

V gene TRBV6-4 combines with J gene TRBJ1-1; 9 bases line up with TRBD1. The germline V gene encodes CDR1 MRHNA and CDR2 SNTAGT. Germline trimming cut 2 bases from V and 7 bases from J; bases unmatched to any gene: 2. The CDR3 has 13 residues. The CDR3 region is CASSDGDRDEAFF. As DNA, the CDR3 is TGTGCCAGCAGTGACGGGGACAGGGATGAAGCTTTCTTT.

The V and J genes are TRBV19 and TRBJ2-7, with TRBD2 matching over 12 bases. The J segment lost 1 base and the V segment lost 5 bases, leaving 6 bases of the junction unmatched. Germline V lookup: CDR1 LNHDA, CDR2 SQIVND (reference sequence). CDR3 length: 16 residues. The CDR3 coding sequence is TGTGCCAGTAGTCCCTCTGGACTAGCGGGGTCCTACGAGCAGTACTTC. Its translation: CASSPSGLAGSYEQYF.

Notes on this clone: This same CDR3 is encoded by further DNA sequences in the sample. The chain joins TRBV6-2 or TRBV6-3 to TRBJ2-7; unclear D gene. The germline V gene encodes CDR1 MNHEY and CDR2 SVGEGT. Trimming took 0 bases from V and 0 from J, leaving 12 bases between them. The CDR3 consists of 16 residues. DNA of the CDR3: TGTGCCAGCAGTTACTCGAACACAGCCTTCTCCTACGAGCAGTACTTC. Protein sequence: CASSYSNTAFSYEQYF.

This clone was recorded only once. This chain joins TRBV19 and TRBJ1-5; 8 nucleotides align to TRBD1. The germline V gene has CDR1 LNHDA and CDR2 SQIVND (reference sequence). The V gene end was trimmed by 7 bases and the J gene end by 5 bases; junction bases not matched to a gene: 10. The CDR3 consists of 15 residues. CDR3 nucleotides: TGTGCCAGTACCCCCGGGCAGGGGGCCTATCAGCCCCAGCATTTT. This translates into CASTPGQGAYQPQHF. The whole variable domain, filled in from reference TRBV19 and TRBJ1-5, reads DGGITQSPKYLFRKEGQNVTLSCEQNLNHDAMYWYRQDPGQGLRLIYYSQIVNDFQKGDIAEGYSVSREKKESFPLTVTSAQKNPTAFYLCASTPGQGAYQPQHFGDGTRLSIL.

The CDR3 sequence is CAWSETGFSQPQHF. The CDR3 DNA follows: TGTGCCTGGAGCGAAACAGGGTTCAGTCAGCCCCAGCATTTT. J is TRBJ1-5 and V is TRBV30, with D possibly matching TRBD1 (6 bases). V was cut by 3 bases and J by 6 bases, with 15 bases left in between. Germline CDR1 is GTSNPN and CDR2 is SVGIG (reference sequence). The length of the CDR3 is 14 residues.

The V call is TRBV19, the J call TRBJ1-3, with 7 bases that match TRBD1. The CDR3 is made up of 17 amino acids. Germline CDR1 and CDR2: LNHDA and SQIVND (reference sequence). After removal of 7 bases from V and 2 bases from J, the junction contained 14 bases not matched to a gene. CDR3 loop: CASIGAHRGRAGNTIYF. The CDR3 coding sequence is TGTGCCAGTATTGGGGCCCACAGGGGCAGGGCTGGAAACACCATATATTTT.

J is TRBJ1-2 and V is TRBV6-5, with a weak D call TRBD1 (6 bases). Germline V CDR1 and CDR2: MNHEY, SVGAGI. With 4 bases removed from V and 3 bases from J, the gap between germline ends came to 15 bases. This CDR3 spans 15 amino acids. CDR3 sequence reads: CASSSTHRDHYGYTF. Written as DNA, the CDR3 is TGTGCCAGCAGTTCCACCCACAGGGACCACTATGGCTACACCTTC.

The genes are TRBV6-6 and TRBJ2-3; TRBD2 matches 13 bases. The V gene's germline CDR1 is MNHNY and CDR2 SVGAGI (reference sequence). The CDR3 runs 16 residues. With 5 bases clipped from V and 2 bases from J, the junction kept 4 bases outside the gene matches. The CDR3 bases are TGTGCCAGCAGTCCCGGGACTAGCGGGAACACAGATACGCAGTATTTT. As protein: CASSPGTSGNTDTQYF.

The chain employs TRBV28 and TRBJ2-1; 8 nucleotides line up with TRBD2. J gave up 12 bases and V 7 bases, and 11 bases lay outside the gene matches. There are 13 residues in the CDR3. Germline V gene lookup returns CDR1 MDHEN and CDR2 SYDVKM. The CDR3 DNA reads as TGTGCCAGCATTGTACCAAGGACTAGCTTGCAGTTCTTC. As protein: CASIVPRTSLQFF.